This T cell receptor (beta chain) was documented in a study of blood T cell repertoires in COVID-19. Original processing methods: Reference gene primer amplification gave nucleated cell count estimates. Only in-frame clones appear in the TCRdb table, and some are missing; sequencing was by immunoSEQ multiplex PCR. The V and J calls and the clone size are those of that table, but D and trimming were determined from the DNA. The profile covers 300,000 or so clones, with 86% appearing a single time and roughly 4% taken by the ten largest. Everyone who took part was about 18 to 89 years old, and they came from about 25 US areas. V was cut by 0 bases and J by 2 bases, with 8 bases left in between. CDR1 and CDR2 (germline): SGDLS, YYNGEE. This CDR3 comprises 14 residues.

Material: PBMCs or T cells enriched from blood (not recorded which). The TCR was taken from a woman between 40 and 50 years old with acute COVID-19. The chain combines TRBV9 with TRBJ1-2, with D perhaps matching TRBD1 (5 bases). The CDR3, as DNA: TGTGCCAGCAGCGTAGGACAGCCCAACTATGGCTACACCTTC. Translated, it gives CASSVGQPNYGYTF. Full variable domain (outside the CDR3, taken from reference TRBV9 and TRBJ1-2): DSGVTQTPKHLITATGQRVTLRCSPRSGDLSVYWYQQSLDQGLQFLIQYYNGEERAKGNILERFSAQQFPDLHSELNLSSLELGDSALYFCASSVGQPNYGYTFGSGTRLTVV.